The sequence of this TCR beta chain was determined in a study of T cell responses to AZD1222 COVID-19 vaccine. Remarks on this clone: What it binds is unknown.

Assay: immunoSEQ multiplex PCR; the TCRdb copy retains only in-frame clones and omits some. The table includes approximately 70,000 clones, more than 75% detected once. Study-level results: Donors skewed white British and female; clonal diversity was possibly underestimated.

This CDR3 has 14 residues. The V segment lost 3 bases and the J segment 10 bases; nucleotides outside the gene matches: 9. Looked up from germline, CDR1 is GTSNPN and CDR2 is SVGIG (reference sequence). The V and J genes are TRBV30 and TRBJ1-6; the match to TRBD1 covers 7 bases. The sequencing here drew on peripheral blood, taken on day 0 of AZD1222 vaccination. The TCR sequence derives from an adult in good health. This chain's CDR3 is CAWRMGTAGSPLHF. DNA for the CDR3: TGTGCCTGGAGAATGGGGACAGCAGGGTCACCCCTCCACTTT.